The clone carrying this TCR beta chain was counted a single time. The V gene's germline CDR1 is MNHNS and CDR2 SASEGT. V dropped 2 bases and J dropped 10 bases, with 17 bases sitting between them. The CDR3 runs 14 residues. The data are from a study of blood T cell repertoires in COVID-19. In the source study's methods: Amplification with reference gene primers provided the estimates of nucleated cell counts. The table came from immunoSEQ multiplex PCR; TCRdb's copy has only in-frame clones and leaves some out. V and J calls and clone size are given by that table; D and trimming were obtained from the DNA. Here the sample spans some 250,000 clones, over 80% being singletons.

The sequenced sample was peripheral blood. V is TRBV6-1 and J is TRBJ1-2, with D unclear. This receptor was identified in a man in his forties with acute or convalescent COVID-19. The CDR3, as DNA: TGTGCCAGCAGTGAATTTATTTTGGGAGGGTACTACACCTTC. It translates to CASSEFILGGYYTF.